This TCR beta chain was captured by sequencing in a study of T cell repertoires in cytomegalovirus infection (dated by TCRdb to between 2018 and 2020). Regarding the study in general: Recently identified HLA-C-restricted CMV epitopes, whose presentation resists viral immunomodulation, were targeted by peptide stimulations together with well-studied HLA-B-restricted epitopes. The HLA type of each donor mattered for the analysis, because public TCR beta signatures pointed to carriage of CMV infection along with the matching HLA type.

These reads were obtained on an Illumina HiSeq 1500. The public sequencing data were trimmed at Q25 with fastp and processed into clonotypes with MiXCR by TCRdb, which kept only in-frame beta chains. Rows merge per CDR3 protein into single entries with the most common DNA and genes. The sample has approximately 730,000 distinct CDR3 sequences on record, about 28% of them singletons. Around 13% of the sample rests with the top ten. The investigation overall reported the following: The ex vivo response was dominated by HLA-C-restricted CMV-specific TCR beta clonotypes, which also provided the single most frequent clonotype in two of eight donors. In both this cohort and an independent roughly 350-donor cohort, the cumulative frequency of public TCR beta family members distinguished carriers of CMV infection plus the relevant HLA type.

As concerns this clonotype: The target of this receptor is not known. Within one base of it there is no much larger clone, and no base qualities were kept.

This specimen's treatment or condition label, interpreted: in vitro stimulation with specific CMV peptide epitopes to enrich CMV-specific T cells. The TCR sequence derives from a human donor in good health (CMV status not recorded). Some clones in this sample may be carry-over from other donors' samples. The starting material was cultured CD8+ T cells from PBMCs, obtained from culture after CMV antigen stimulation.

CDR3 loop: CASSPGQPAYEQYV. The base sequence is TGTGCCAGCTCACCCGGTCAGCCGGCCTACGAGCAGTACGTC. Recombination connected TRBV18 to TRBJ2-7, with the identity of the D gene unclear. From the germline V gene, CDR1 is KGHSH and CDR2 is LQKENI. V is shortened by 3 bases, J by 2 bases, and the region joining them spans 11 bases. The CDR3 spans 14 residues, from the cysteine through the valine. CDR3 DNA only is kept here, 42 bases in frame from base 1.